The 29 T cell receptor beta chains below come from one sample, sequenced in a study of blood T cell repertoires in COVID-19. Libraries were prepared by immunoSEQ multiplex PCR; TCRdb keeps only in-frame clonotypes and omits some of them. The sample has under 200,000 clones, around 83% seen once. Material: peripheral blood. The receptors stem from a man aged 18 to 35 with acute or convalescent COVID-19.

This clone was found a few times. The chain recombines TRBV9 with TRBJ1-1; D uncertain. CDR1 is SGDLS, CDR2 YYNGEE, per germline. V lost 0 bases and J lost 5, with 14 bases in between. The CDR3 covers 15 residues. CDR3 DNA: TGTGCCAGCAGCGTAGGTACGGGTCAAGGAACTGAAGCTTTCTTT. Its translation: CASSVGTGQGTEAFF.

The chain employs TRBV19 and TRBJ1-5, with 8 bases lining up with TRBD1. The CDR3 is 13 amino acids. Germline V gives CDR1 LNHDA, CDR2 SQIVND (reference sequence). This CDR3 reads CATADRALQPQHF. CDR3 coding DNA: TGTGCAACAGCGGACAGGGCCCTTCAGCCCCAGCATTTT.

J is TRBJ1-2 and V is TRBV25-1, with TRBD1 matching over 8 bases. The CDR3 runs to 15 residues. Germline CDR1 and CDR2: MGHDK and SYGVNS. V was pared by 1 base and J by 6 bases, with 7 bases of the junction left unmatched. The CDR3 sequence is CASSEWGRGQNGYTF. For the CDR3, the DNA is TGTGCCAGCAGTGAATGGGGCAGGGGGCAAAATGGCTACACCTTC.

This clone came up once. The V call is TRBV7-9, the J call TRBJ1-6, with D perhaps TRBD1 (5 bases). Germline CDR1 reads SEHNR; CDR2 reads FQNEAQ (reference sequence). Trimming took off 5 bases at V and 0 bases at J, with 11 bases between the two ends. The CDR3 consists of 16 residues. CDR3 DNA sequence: TGTGCCAGCAGCGTGGGGGGGAGCTCCTATAATTCACCCCTCCACTTT. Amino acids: CASSVGGSSYNSPLHF.

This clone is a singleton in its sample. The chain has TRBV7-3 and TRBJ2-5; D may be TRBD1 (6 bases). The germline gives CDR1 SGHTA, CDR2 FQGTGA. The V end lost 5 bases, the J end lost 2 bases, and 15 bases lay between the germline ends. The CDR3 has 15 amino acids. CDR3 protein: CASSNNGQPQETQYF. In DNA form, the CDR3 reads TGTGCCAGCAGCAACAACGGACAGCCTCAAGAGACCCAGTACTTC. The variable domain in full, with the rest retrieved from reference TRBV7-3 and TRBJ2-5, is GAGVSQTPSNKVTEKGKYVELRCDPISGHTALYWYRQSLGQGPEFLIYFQGTGAADDSGLPNDRFFAVRPEGSVSTLKIQRTERGDSAVYLCASSNNGQPQETQYFGPGTRLLVL.

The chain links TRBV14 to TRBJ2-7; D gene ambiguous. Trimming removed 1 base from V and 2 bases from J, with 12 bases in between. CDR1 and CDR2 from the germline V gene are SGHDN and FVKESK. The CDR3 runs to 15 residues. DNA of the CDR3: TGTGCCAGCAGCCAAGGTTTCTACCCCACCTACGAGCAGTACTTC. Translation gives CASSQGFYPTYEQYF.

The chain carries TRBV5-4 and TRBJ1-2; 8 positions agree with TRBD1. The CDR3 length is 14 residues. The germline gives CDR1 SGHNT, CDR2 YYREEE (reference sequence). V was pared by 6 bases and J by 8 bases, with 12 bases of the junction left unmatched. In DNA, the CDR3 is TGTGCCAGCATCTACAGGGGGAGCCCCGACGGCTACACCTTC. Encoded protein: CASIYRGSPDGYTF.

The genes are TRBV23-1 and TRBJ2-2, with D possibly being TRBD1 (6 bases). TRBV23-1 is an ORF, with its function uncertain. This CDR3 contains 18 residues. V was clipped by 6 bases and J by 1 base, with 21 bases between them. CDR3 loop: CASSHQDEQGQNTGELFF. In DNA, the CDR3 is TGCGCCAGCAGCCACCAAGATGAACAGGGACAGAACACCGGGGAGCTGTTTTTT.

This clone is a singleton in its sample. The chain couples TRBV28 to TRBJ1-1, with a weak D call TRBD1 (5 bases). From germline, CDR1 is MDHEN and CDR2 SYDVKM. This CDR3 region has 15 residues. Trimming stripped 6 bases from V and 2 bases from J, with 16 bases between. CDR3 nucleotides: TGTGCCAGCAGACAACCTGGGCAGGGAAACACTGAAGCTTTCTTT. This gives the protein CASRQPGQGNTEAFF. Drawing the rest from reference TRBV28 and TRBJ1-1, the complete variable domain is DVKVTQSSRYLVKRTGEKVFLECVQDMDHENMFWYRQDPGLGLRLIYFSYDVKMKEKGDIPEGYSVSREKKERFSLILESASTNQTSMYLCASRQPGQGNTEAFFGQGTRLTVV.

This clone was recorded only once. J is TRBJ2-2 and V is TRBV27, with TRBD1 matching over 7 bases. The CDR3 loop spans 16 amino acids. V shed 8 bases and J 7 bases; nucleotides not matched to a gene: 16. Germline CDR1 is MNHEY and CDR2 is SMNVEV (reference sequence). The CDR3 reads CASGRDNRGKGGELFF. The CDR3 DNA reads TGTGCCAGCGGACGGGATAACAGGGGAAAAGGCGGGGAGCTGTTTTTT.

The DNA of the CDR3 is TGTGCCAGCAGTTACTCTAGCGGGGCCAGCTACGAGCAGTACTTC. Protein product: CASSYSSGASYEQYF. The rearrangement joins TRBV6-5 to TRBJ2-7, with 8 bases that match TRBD2. Germline CDR1 is MNHEY and CDR2 is SVGAGI. V lost 0 bases to trimming and J lost 3 bases; unmatched junction nucleotides: 4. The CDR3 runs 15 residues.

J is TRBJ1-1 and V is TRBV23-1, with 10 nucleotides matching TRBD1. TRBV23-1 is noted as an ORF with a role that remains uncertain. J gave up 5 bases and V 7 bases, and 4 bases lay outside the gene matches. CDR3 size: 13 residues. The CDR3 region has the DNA TGCGCCAGCACCTGGACAGGGGGAACTGAAGCTTTCTTT. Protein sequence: CASTWTGGTEAFF.

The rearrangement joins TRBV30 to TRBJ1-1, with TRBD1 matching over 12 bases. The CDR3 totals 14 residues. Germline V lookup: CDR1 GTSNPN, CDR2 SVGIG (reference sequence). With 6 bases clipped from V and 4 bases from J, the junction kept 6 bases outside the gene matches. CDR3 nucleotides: TGTGCCTGCGCGGGACAGGGGGCGACCACTGAAGCTTTCTTT. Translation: CACAGQGATTEAFF. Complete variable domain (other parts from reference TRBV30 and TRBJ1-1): SQTIHQWPATLVQPVGSPLSLECTVEGTSNPNLYWYRQAAGRGLQLLFYSVGIGQISSEVPQNLSASRPQDRQFILSSKKLLLSDSGFYLCACAGQGATTEAFFGQGTRLTVV.

This chain's CDR3 is CASSRVTSGGEETQYF. The CDR3 region has the DNA TGTGCCAGTAGTAGGGTGACTAGCGGGGGAGAAGAGACCCAGTACTTC. The chain joins TRBV19 to TRBJ2-5; 12 bases map to TRBD2. CDR1 and CDR2 from the germline V gene are LNHDA and SQIVND (reference sequence). J lost 3 bases, V lost 4 bases, and 6 bases had no gene match. The CDR3 loop spans 16 amino acids.

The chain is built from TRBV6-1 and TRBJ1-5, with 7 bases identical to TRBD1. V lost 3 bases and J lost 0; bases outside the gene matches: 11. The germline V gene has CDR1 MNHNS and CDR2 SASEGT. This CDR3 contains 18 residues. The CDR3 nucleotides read TGTGCCAGCAGTGAGCGGGCAGGGGGTTGGGATAGCAATCAGCCCCAGCATTTT. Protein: CASSERAGGWDSNQPQHF.

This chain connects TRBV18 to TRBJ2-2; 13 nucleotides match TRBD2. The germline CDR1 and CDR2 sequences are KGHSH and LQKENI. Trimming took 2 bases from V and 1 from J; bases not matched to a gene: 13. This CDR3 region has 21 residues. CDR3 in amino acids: CASSPSTFTSGGAKNTGELFF. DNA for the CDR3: TGTGCCAGCTCACCATCCACCTTCACTAGCGGGGGGGCCAAGAACACCGGGGAGCTGTTTTTT. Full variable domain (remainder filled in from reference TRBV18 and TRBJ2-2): NAGVMQNPRHLVRRRGQEARLRCSPMKGHSHVYWYRQLPEEGLKFMVYLQKENIIDESGMPKERFSAEFPKEGPSILRIQQVVRGDSAAYFCASSPSTFTSGGAKNTGELFFGEGSRLTVL.

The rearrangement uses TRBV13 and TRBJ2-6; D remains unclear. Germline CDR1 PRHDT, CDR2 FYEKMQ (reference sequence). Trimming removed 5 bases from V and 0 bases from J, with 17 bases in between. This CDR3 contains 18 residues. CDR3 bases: TGTGCCAGCAGCGAAGACGTCGGCAGGTTCTCTGGGGCCAACGTCCTGACTTTC. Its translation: CASSEDVGRFSGANVLTF.

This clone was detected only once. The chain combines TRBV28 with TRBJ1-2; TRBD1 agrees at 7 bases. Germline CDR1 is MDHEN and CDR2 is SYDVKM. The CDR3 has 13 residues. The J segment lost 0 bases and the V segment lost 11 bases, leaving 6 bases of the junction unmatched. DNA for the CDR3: TGTGCCGGGTCGACAGGGACTAACTATGGCTACACCTTC. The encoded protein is CAGSTGTNYGYTF.

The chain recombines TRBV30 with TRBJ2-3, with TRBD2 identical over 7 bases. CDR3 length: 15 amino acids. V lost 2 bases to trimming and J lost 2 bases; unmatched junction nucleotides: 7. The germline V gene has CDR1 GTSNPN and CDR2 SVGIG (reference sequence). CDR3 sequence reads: CAWSLGGGSTDTQYF. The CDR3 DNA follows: TGTGCCTGGAGTTTAGGCGGGGGATCCACAGATACGCAGTATTTT.

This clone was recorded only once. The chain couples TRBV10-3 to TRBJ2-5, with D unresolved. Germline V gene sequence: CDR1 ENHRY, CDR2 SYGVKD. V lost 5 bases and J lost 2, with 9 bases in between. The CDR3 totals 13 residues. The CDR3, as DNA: TGTGCCATCAGTACCGGGTCTCAAGAGACCCAGTACTTC. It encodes CAISTGSQETQYF.

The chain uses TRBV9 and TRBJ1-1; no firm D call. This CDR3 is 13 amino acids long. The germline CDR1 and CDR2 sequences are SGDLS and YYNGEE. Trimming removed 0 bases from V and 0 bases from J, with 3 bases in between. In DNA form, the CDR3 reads TGTGCCAGCAGCGTAGACATGAACACTGAAGCTTTCTTT. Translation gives CASSVDMNTEAFF. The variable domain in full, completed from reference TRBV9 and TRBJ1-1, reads DSGVTQTPKHLITATGQRVTLRCSPRSGDLSVYWYQQSLDQGLQFLIQYYNGEERAKGNILERFSAQQFPDLHSELNLSSLELGDSALYFCASSVDMNTEAFFGQGTRLTVV.

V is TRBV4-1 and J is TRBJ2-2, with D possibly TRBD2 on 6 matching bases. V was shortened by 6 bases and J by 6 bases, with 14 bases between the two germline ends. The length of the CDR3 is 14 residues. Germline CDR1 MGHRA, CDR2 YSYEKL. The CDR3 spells CASRPGDSSGELFF. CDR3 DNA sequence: TGCGCCAGCAGACCGGGGGATAGCTCCGGGGAGCTGTTTTTT.

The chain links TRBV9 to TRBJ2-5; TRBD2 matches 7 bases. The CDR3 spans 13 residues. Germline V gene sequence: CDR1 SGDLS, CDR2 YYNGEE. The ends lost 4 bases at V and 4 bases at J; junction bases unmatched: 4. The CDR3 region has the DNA TGTGCCAGCAGCTCCCAGCGGGGAGAGACCCAGTACTTC. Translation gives CASSSQRGETQYF.

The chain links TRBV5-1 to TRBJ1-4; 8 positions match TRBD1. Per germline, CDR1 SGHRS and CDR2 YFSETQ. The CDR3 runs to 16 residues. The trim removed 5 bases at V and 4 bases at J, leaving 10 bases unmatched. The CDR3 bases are TGCGCCAGCAGTTTAGGACAGGGCAACATTAATGAAAAACTGTTTTTT. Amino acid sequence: CASSLGQGNINEKLFF. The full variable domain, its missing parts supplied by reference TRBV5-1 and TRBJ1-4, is KAGVTQTPRYLIKTRGQQVTLSCSPISGHRSVSWYQQTPGQGLQFLFEYFSETQRNKGNFPGRFSGRQFSNSRSEMNVSTLELGDSALYLCASSLGQGNINEKLFFGSGTQLSVL.

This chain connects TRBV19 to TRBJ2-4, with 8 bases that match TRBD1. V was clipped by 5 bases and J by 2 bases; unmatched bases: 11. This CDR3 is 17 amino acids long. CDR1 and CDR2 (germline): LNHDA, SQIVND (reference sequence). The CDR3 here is CASSHRTGMVTKNIQYF. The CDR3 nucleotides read TGTGCCAGTAGTCACCGGACAGGGATGGTTACCAAAAACATTCAGTACTTC.

The DNA of the CDR3 is TGTGCCAGCACCCGACAGGGGGCCAACGAGCAGTACTTC. It codes for CASTRQGANEQYF. The chain is built from TRBV3-1 (or the pseudogene TRBV3-2) and TRBJ2-7, with TRBD1 matching 10 bases. The CDR3 has 13 residues. CDR1 and CDR2 from the germline V gene are LGHDT and YNNKEL (reference sequence). Unmatched junction bases numbered 5, after V lost 7 bases and J lost 5 bases.

CDR3 sequence reads: CASSPPGQPSSYNSPLHF. The CDR3 nucleotides are TGTGCCAGCTCACCACCGGGACAGCCCAGCTCCTATAATTCACCCCTCCACTTT. The V and J genes are TRBV18 and TRBJ1-6, with TRBD1 matching 7 bases. The CDR3 sequence is 18 residues long. Trimming at V came to 0 bases and at J to 0 bases, leaving 5 bases not matched to a gene. Germline CDR1 reads KGHSH; CDR2 reads LQKENI. The entire variable domain, with the rest obtained from reference TRBV18 and TRBJ1-6, is as follows: NAGVMQNPRHLVRRRGQEARLRCSPMKGHSHVYWYRQLPEEGLKFMVYLQKENIIDESGMPKERFSAEFPKEGPSILRIQQVVRGDSAAYFCASSPPGQPSSYNSPLHFGNGTRLTVT.

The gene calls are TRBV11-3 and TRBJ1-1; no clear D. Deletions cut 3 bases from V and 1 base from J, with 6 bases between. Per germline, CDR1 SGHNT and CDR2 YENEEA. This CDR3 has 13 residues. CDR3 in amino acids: CASSLGQNTEAFF. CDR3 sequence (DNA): TGTGCCAGCAGCTTGGGCCAGAACACTGAAGCTTTCTTT.

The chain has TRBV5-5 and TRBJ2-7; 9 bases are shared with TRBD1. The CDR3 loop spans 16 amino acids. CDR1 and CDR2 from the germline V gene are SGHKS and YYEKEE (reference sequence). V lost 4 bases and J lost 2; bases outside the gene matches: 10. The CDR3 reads CASSRTSTGGAYEQYF. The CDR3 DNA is TGTGCCAGCAGCCGAACCTCGACAGGGGGGGCCTACGAGCAGTACTTC. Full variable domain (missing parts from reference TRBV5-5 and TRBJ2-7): DAGVTQSPTHLIKTRGQQVTLRCSPISGHKSVSWYQQVLGQGPQFIFQYYEKEERGRGNFPDRFSARQFPNYSSELNVNALLLGDSALYLCASSRTSTGGAYEQYFGPGTRLTVT.